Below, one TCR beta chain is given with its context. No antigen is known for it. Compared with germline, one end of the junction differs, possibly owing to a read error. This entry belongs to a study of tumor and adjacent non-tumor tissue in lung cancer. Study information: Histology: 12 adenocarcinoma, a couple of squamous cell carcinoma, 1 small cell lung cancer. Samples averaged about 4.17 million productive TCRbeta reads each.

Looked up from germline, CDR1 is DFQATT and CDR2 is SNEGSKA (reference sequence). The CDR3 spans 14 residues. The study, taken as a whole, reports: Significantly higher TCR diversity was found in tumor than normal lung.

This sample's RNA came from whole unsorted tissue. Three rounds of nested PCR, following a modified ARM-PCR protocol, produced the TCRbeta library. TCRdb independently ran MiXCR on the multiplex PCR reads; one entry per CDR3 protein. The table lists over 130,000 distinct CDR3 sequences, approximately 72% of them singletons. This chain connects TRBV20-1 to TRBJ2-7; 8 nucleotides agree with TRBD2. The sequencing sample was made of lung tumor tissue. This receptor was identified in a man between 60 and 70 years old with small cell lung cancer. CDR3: CSAGGSGTTYDQYF. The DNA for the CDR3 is TGCAGTGCTGGAGGTAGCGGGACTACCTACGATCAGTATTTC.